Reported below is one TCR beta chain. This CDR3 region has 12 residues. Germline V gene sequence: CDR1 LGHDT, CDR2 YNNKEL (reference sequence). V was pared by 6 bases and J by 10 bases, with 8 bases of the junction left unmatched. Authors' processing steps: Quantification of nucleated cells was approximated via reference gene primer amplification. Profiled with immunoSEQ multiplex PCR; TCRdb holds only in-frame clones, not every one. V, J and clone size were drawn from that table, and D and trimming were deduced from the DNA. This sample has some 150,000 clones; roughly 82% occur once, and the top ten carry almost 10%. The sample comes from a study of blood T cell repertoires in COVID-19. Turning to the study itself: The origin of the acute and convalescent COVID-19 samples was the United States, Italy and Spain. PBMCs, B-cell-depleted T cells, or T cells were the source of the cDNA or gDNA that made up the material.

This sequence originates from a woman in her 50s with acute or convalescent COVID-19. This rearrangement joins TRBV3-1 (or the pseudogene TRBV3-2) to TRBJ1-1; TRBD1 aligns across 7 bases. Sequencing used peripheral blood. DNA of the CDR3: TGTGCCAGCAGACATCAGGGGGAAAGAGCTTTCTTT. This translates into CASRHQGERAFF.